This T cell receptor (beta chain) was identified during a study of tissue T cells after allogeneic stem cell transplantation. Findings and caveats of the study: Only a limited share of tissue TCRs appeared in blood or spleen. Anatomically similar tissues had similar TCR repertoires within each patient. Motif-based clustering found tissue-specific repertoire signatures shared across patients, though few clones were shared. The study did not identify alloreactive or antigen-specific tissue TCRs, and some clones might be persisting host cells.

The CDR3 is made up of 14 amino acids. Germline loops: CDR1 KGHTA, CDR2 FRNEEI. Trimming removed 5 bases at V and 0 bases at J, with 10 bases between. To note about this clone: Its target is not known. The gene names given are mouse names. The read falls 1 residue short of the CDR3 end, and the missing part is taken from the germline J gene.

Clones were read by immunoSEQ multiplex PCR, and TCRdb kept only the in-frame ones, dropping some. This table holds tens of thousands of clones, roughly three quarters found once. The chain carries TRBV24 and TRBJ1-1, with D perhaps matching TRBD1 (6 bases). The source of this sequence is a female BALB/c mouse in good health. The mice in this strain carry MHC haplotype H2-d. The material sequenced was blood. The CDR3 bases that were read are TGTGCCAGCAGTAGGGACACCTCAAACACAGAAGTCTTC. This codes for CASSRDTSNTEVF. The whole CDR3 is CASSRDTSNTEVFF.